The rows below give T cell receptor beta chains drawn from one sample of a study of blood T cell repertoires in COVID-19. Using immunoSEQ multiplex PCR, the repertoire was profiled, and TCRdb retains in-frame clones only, with some absent. The sample comprises around 6,700 clones, 88% of which are singletons, and 22% rests with the top ten. The sample was peripheral blood. The receptors were sampled from a human donor in a cohort sampled during active COVID-19. The CDR3 runs from the conserved cysteine through the conserved F or W. Fields, in order: D gene, clone size, J gene, CDR3 length, V gene, CDR3 DNA, CDR3 protein. The D gene is left open where the match is weak. Clone size is given for some rows only: seen once, a few or many times, or a class if the clone is expanded.

-	-	TRBJ2-5	15	TRBV5-1	TGCGCCAGCAGCTTGGGGGGAAGGGCAGGGGAGACCCAGTACTTC	CASSLGGRAGETQYF
TRBD2	few	TRBJ2-5	18	TRBV7-2	TGTGCCAGCAGCGCACGTGGGACTAGCGGGGGGGCTCAAGAGACCCAGTACTTC	CASSARGTSGGAQETQYF
TRBD1	-	TRBJ2-1	15	TRBV5-1	TGCGCCAGCAACCCCCAACAGGGGGCCCACAATGAGCAGTTCTTC	CASNPQQGAHNEQFF
-	-	TRBJ2-5	15	TRBV4-3	TGCGCCAGCAGCCACAACACAGGATTCCAAGAGACCCAGTACTTC	CASSHNTGFQETQYF
-	-	TRBJ2-5	17	TRBV5-1	TGCGCCAGCAGCTCGACCCGACGGACTATAGAGCAAGAGACCCAGTACTTC	CASSSTRRTIEQETQYF
-	-	TRBJ2-5	12	TRBV29-1	TGCAGCGTTGAATTGGCTACAGGGACCCAGTACTTC	CSVELATGTQYF
-	few	TRBJ1-1	13	TRBV6-4	TGTGCCAGCAGTTCGGGAGGGAACACTGAAGCTTTCTTT	CASSSGGNTEAFF
-	-	TRBJ2-5	13	TRBV7-9	TGTGCCAGCAGCCCCCGGGGTCCAGAGACCCAGTACTTC	CASSPRGPETQYF
TRBD2	-	TRBJ2-5	15	TRBV19	TGTGCCAGTAGTACCCTAGCGGGAGGGCCGGAGACCCAGTACTTC	CASSTLAGGPETQYF
TRBD2	-	TRBJ2-1	15	TRBV29-1	TGCAGCGTTGAAGACGGGACTAGCGGGAGAAATGAGCAGTTCTTC	CSVEDGTSGRNEQFF
TRBD1	once	TRBJ1-6	15	TRBV2	TGTGCCAGCAGCTTCCGGGACAGGGGACGGGCCCCCCTCCACTTT	CASSFRDRGRAPLHF
TRBD1	-	TRBJ1-1	13	TRBV7-2	TGTGCCAGCCTGCGGGGACAGGGGATTGAAGCTTTCTTT	CASLRGQGIEAFF
TRBD1	-	TRBJ2-1	15	TRBV6-4	TGTGCCAGCAGTGACTCAGAGGGGGCAGTAAGTGAGCAGTTCTTC	CASSDSEGAVSEQFF
TRBD1	-	TRBJ2-7	15	TRBV7-2	TGTGCCAGCAGACGCCGGGACAGGGGTTCGTACGAGCAGTACTTC	CASRRRDRGSYEQYF
TRBD1	-	TRBJ1-2	12	TRBV5-5	TGTGCCAGCAGCATTACAGGGGGCGGCTACACCTTC	CASSITGGGYTF
-	-	TRBJ1-2	14	TRBV7-9	TGTGCCAGCAGTCGAAGACGGGAGACCTATGGCTACACCTTC	CASSRRRETYGYTF
TRBD2	-	TRBJ2-1	16	TRBV11-3	TGTGCCAGCAGCCCCAGGGAAGCGGGAGCCTACAATGAGCAGTTCTTC	CASSPREAGAYNEQFF
TRBD1	-	TRBJ2-7	14	TRBV5-5	TGTGCCAGCAGCCCCCGGGACAGGGGTGACGAGCAGTACTTC	CASSPRDRGDEQYF
-	-	TRBJ1-5	15	TRBV5-1	TGCGCCAGCAGCTTGGCGGGGGTCGGCAATCAGCCCCAGCATTTT	CASSLAGVGNQPQHF
-	-	TRBJ1-2	13	TRBV5-1	TGCGCCAGCAGCTTGGCCGCTTCGGGGGTCTACACCTTC	CASSLAASGVYTF
TRBD1	-	TRBJ1-5	15	TRBV6-5	TGTGCCAGCATATGGGACAGGAATAGCAATCAGCCCCAGCATTTT	CASIWDRNSNQPQHF
-	-	TRBJ1-1	13	TRBV5-6	TGTGCCAGCAGCTTATCGTCGGGGACTGAAGCTTTCTTT	CASSLSSGTEAFF
-	-	TRBJ2-1	14	TRBV7-2	TGTGCCAGCAGCATGGAGGGCGATTTCTATGAGCAGTTCTTC	CASSMEGDFYEQFF
-	-	TRBJ1-2	14	TRBV29-1	TGCAGCGTTGAAGATCCCGCAGGGTTCTATGGCTACACCTTC	CSVEDPAGFYGYTF
TRBD1	-	TRBJ1-6	13	TRBV5-4	TGTGCCAGCAGAAGGACAGGGAATTCACCCCTCCACTTT	CASRRTGNSPLHF
-	-	TRBJ2-2	13	TRBV12-5	TGTGCTAGTGGTAGCTCGAACACCGGGGAGCTGTTTTTT	CASGSSNTGELFF
-	-	TRBJ1-1	14	TRBV11-3	TGTGCCAGCAGCCAGGGCGGGGGGGACACTGAAGCTTTCTTT	CASSQGGGDTEAFF
-	-	TRBJ2-3	16	TRBV11-2	TGTGCCAGCAGCTTACGTGGAGACTTTGGTACAGATACGCAGTATTTT	CASSLRGDFGTDTQYF
-	-	TRBJ2-7	13	TRBV24-1	TGTGCCACCAGTGAGACAAGATCCTACGAGCAGTACTTC	CATSETRSYEQYF
-	-	TRBJ1-4	18	TRBV2	TGTGCCAGCAGTGAAAAGGGGCTCACCCCTGCAACTAATGAAAAACTGTTTTTT	CASSEKGLTPATNEKLFF
TRBD1	once	TRBJ2-3	16	TRBV27	TGTGCCAGCAGTTCTTACAGGGGAAGGGGCACAGATACGCAGTATTTT	CASSSYRGRGTDTQYF
TRBD1	-	TRBJ1-6	16	TRBV27	TGTGCCAGCAGCTTGGGACAGGGTCTCGAAAATTCACCCCTCCACTTT	CASSLGQGLENSPLHF
TRBD1	-	TRBJ2-7	16	TRBV3-1/TRBV3-2	TGTGCCAGCAGCCAAGAATCCGGGGACAGGGGTTACGAGCAGTACTTC	CASSQESGDRGYEQYF
-	-	TRBJ1-2	16	TRBV4-1	TGCGCCAGCAGCCAAGATCAGGAGGTCAGCCTCTATGGCTACACCTTC	CASSQDQEVSLYGYTF
-	-	TRBJ2-4	12	TRBV5-1	TGCGCCAGCGGAGTGGACCGGGGCATTCAGTACTTC	CASGVDRGIQYF
-	-	TRBJ1-6	15	TRBV7-8	TGTGCCAGCAGCTTCAGGGTTTCGGATAATTCACCCCTCCACTTT	CASSFRVSDNSPLHF
TRBD1	-	TRBJ1-2	15	TRBV6-5	TGTGCCAGCAGAGAGAGACAGGGGAGAGCCTCTGGCTACACCTTC	CASRERQGRASGYTF
TRBD1	-	TRBJ1-1	15	TRBV5-1	TGCGCCAGCAGCCAAGGACAGGGGAAGAACACTGAAGCTTTCTTT	CASSQGQGKNTEAFF
-	-	TRBJ2-1	16	TRBV6-5	TGTGCCAGCAGTTACTCGACTAGGGGCGGGCGGGGTGAGCAGTTCTTC	CASSYSTRGGRGEQFF
TRBD1	-	TRBJ1-1	15	TRBV6-5	TGTGCCAGCAGAGACAGGGGCCGCCCCAACACTGAAGCTTTCTTT	CASRDRGRPNTEAFF
-	-	TRBJ1-3	17	TRBV7-8	TGTGCCAGCAGCTTATTGGCGGGGGCGCCCTCTGGAAACACCATATATTTT	CASSLLAGAPSGNTIYF
TRBD2	-	TRBJ2-7	13	TRBV29-1	TGCAGCGTAGAAGCGGGAGGCCCCTACGAGCAGTACTTC	CSVEAGGPYEQYF
-	-	TRBJ2-3	16	TRBV19	TGTGCCAGTAGTGGCGACAGTACCCCCAGCGCAGATACGCAGTATTTT	CASSGDSTPSADTQYF
TRBD2	-	TRBJ2-1	18	TRBV7-9	TGTGCCAGCAGCTTAACTTTTGAAGGACTAGTTTTCTACAATGAGCAGTTCTTC	CASSLTFEGLVFYNEQFF
-	-	TRBJ2-7	13	TRBV7-2	TGTGCCAGCAGCTTAGGCAGGGGGGAGTGGTGGTACTTC	CASSLGRGEWWYF
-	-	TRBJ2-3	14	TRBV30	TGTGCCTGGAATATAGGACAAAACACAGATACGCAGTATTTT	CAWNIGQNTDTQYF
TRBD1	-	TRBJ2-1	15	TRBV12-5	TGTGCTAGTGCCCGCCACCGGACAGGTTGGGGTGAGCAGTTCTTC	CASARHRTGWGEQFF
-	-	TRBJ2-3	14	TRBV5-1	TGCGCCAGCAGCTTGGGCACTAGCACAGATACGCAGTATTTT	CASSLGTSTDTQYF
-	-	TRBJ2-5	13	TRBV2	TGTGCCAGCACTGCCGACAGTGAAGAGACCCAGTACTTC	CASTADSEETQYF
-	-	TRBJ1-3	16	TRBV14	TGTGCCAGCAGCCAAGATTTCCGGTTCTCTGGAAACACCATATATTTT	CASSQDFRFSGNTIYF
-	-	TRBJ2-7	13	TRBV5-6	TGTGCCAGCAGCTTGGTTCAGTCCTACGAGCAGTACTTC	CASSLVQSYEQYF
TRBD1	-	TRBJ1-2	13	TRBV4-2	TGTGCCAGCAACCCCGGACAGGCGGGTGGCTACACCTTC	CASNPGQAGGYTF